A single sample gave rise to the 18 T cell receptor beta chains below, sequenced in a study of early stage breast cancer tumors. The repertoire was sequenced with immunoSEQ multiplex PCR; TCRdb's copy has only in-frame clones and lacks some. The data show 45,000 to 50,000 clones, around 83% seen once. Sequenced input: blood. These receptors originate from a person aged 50-59 years with breast cancer.

In its sample, this clone is medium-sized. The chain uses TRBV29-1 and TRBJ1-2; 10 bases are a match to TRBD1. CDR3 length: 14 residues. Losses at the gene ends were 0 bases for V and 6 bases for J; bases not matched to a gene: 4. Germline CDR1 is SQVTM and CDR2 is ANQGSEA. In DNA, the CDR3 is TGCAGCGTTGAAGATCCCGGGACAGGGGATGGCTACACCTTC. Amino acid sequence: CSVEDPGTGDGYTF.

This clone was counted between two and nine times. This chain joins TRBV11-1 and TRBJ2-7; 11 nucleotides agree with TRBD1. This CDR3 contains 15 residues. Germline trimming cut 7 bases from V and 4 bases from J; bases unmatched to any gene: 9. The V gene's germline CDR1 is SGHAT and CDR2 FQDESV (reference sequence). The DNA for the CDR3 is TGTGCCAGCACCAATGGACAGGGGGCCAGGTACGAGCAGTACTTC. The encoded protein is CASTNGQGARYEQYF.

This chain uses TRBV4-3 with TRBJ2-7; TRBD2 is a possible D gene (5 bases). This CDR3 comprises 15 residues. From germline, CDR1 is LGHNA and CDR2 YSLEER. V lost 0 bases and J 6 bases, leaving 15 bases between the germline ends. The CDR3 DNA follows: TGCGCCAGCAGCCAAGATTGGATTCGGGGATCCGAGCAGTACTTC. It translates to CASSQDWIRGSEQYF.

This clone was recorded a few times. This sequence joins TRBV5-1 and TRBJ1-2, with D possibly TRBD1 on 5 matching bases. V was clipped by 4 bases and J by 2 bases, with 9 bases between them. The CDR3 is 13 residues long. Germline CDR1 reads SGHRS; CDR2 reads YFSETQ. CDR3: CASSPDSNYGYTF. CDR3 DNA: TGCGCCAGCAGCCCCGACAGCAACTATGGCTACACCTTC.

The J gene is TRBJ2-1, the V gene TRBV15; a possible D gene is TRBD2 (6 bases). The CDR3 runs 14 residues. CDR1 LNHNV and CDR2 YYDKDF come from the germline V gene (reference sequence). V was pared by 4 bases and J by 6 bases, with 13 bases between. The CDR3 is CATSNRRDFNEQFF. CDR3 nucleotides: TGTGCCACCAGCAACCGCCGGGACTTCAATGAGCAGTTCTTC. The complete variable domain, with remaining parts taken from reference TRBV15 and TRBJ2-1, reads DAMVIQNPRYQVTQFGKPVTLSCSQTLNHNVMYWYQQKSSQAPKLLFHYYDKDFNNEADTPDNFQSRRPNTSFCFLDIRSPGLGDTAMYLCATSNRRDFNEQFFGPGTRLTVL.

V is TRBV19 and J is TRBJ1-5; maybe TRBD1 (5 bases). From germline, CDR1 is LNHDA and CDR2 SQIVND (reference sequence). CDR3 length: 14 residues. The germline V and J ends were trimmed by 6 bases and 6 bases, with 15 bases remaining between them. Written as DNA, the CDR3 is TGTGCCAGTAGCGCGCAAACAGGAGGTCAGCCCCAGCATTTT. The encoded protein is CASSAQTGGQPQHF.

This chain joins TRBV19 and TRBJ1-4, with D uncertain. Germline V gene sequence: CDR1 LNHDA, CDR2 SQIVND (reference sequence). The CDR3 length is 15 residues. V gave up 1 base and J gave up 7 bases, with 13 bases separating them. This CDR3 reads CASSIAVKVGEKLFF. The CDR3 DNA is TGTGCCAGTAGTATAGCAGTGAAGGTTGGTGAAAAACTGTTTTTT.

The rearrangement joins TRBV28 to TRBJ2-7, with D tentatively TRBD1 (6 bases). CDR1 MDHEN and CDR2 SYDVKM come from the germline V gene. Trimming removed 6 bases from V and 2 bases from J, with 17 bases in between. The CDR3 is made up of 15 amino acids. The CDR3 protein is CASRQKFGQTYEQYF. The CDR3 DNA follows: TGTGCCAGCAGACAAAAATTTGGACAGACCTACGAGCAGTACTTC.

This sequence joins TRBV6-5 and TRBJ2-7; 7 nucleotides align to TRBD1. The CDR3 has 13 residues. V was clipped by 7 bases and J by 5 bases; unmatched bases: 8. From germline, CDR1 is MNHEY and CDR2 SVGAGI. The CDR3 region has the DNA TGTGCCAGCAAGGGGGCCTTAGGCCACGAGCAGTACTTC. It translates to CASKGALGHEQYF.

This chain links TRBV18 with TRBJ1-1; D unclear. CDR1 and CDR2 (germline): KGHSH, LQKENI. Between the trimmed V and J ends, which lost 6 bases and 8 bases, there was a span of 16 bases. This CDR3 has 13 amino acids. The CDR3 spells CASSQGPPAEAFF. DNA for the CDR3: TGTGCCAGCTCCCAAGGACCGCCGGCAGAAGCTTTCTTT.

The rearrangement uses TRBV28 and TRBJ1-5, with a weak D call TRBD1 (5 bases). Germline loops: CDR1 MDHEN, CDR2 SYDVKM. The CDR3 runs to 17 residues. Trimming shortened V by 5 bases and J by 2 bases, and 19 bases separated the two germline ends. The CDR3 DNA reads TGTGCCAGCAGTCCCCCAGGACACTGGGGTGGCAATCAGCCCCAGCATTTT. Amino acids: CASSPPGHWGGNQPQHF.

CDR3 DNA: TGTGCCAGCAGCTTGACTAGCCAGGGTCGGGAGACCCAGTACTTC. Its translation is CASSLTSQGRETQYF. V gene TRBV7-2 combines with J gene TRBJ2-5, with 7 bases identical to TRBD2. After removal of 3 bases from V and 5 bases from J, the junction contained 9 bases not matched to a gene. This CDR3 region has 15 residues. Germline V gene sequence: CDR1 SGHTA, CDR2 FQGNSA.

This clone came up once. The chain's CDR3 is CASSFMEQGGYTF. The CDR3 nucleotides are TGTGCCAGCAGCTTCATGGAACAGGGTGGCTACACCTTC. The V gene is TRBV5-8, the J gene TRBJ1-2; tentatively, D is TRBD1 (6 bases). Trimming shortened V by 2 bases and J by 7 bases, and 12 bases separated the two germline ends. This CDR3 has 13 residues. The germline gives CDR1 SGHTS, CDR2 YDEGEE. Looking up the rest from reference TRBV5-8 and TRBJ1-2 gives the full variable domain: EAGVTQSPTHLIKTRGQQATLRCSPISGHTSVYWYQQALGLGLQFLLWYDEGEERNRGNFPPRFSGRQFPNYSSELNVNALELEDSALYLCASSFMEQGGYTFGSGTRLTVV.

The CDR3 nucleotides read TGTGCCAGCAGGCGGACAGGGATAAATGAGCAGTTCTTC. It encodes CASRRTGINEQFF. This rearrangement joins TRBV27 to TRBJ2-1; 8 bases align to TRBD1. V shed 6 bases, J shed 7 bases, and the junction held 5 bases outside the gene matches. Germline V gene lookup returns CDR1 MNHEY and CDR2 SMNVEV (reference sequence). The CDR3 is 13 residues long.

The rearrangement joins TRBV28 to TRBJ1-1; D remains unclear. Deletions cut 8 bases from V and 6 bases from J, with 1 base between. This CDR3 is 8 amino acids long. Germline V gene sequence: CDR1 MDHEN, CDR2 SYDVKM. This chain's CDR3 is CASPEAFF. CDR3 DNA: TGTGCCAGCCCTGAAGCTTTCTTT.

The chain uses TRBV7-9 and TRBJ1-6; 9 positions agree with TRBD1. The ends lost 0 bases at V and 9 bases at J; junction bases unmatched: 3. Germline V gene lookup returns CDR1 SEHNR and CDR2 FQNEAQ (reference sequence). This CDR3 has 15 amino acids. The CDR3 DNA follows: TGTGCCAGCAGCTTAGCGGCGACAGGGGGTTCACCCCTCCACTTT. As protein: CASSLAATGGSPLHF.

This chain joins TRBV10-2 and TRBJ1-1, with unresolved D. V was trimmed by 4 bases and J by 1 base, leaving 10 bases between them. From germline, CDR1 is WSHSY and CDR2 SAAADI. The CDR3 sequence is 14 residues long. The CDR3 loop reads CASSVEGENTEAFF. Written as DNA, the CDR3 is TGCGCCAGCAGTGTCGAGGGAGAGAACACTGAAGCTTTCTTT.

The chain recombines TRBV5-6 with TRBJ1-1; D is ambiguous. CDR3 size: 15 residues. V lost 0 bases and J lost 3, with 12 bases in between. Germline V gene lookup returns CDR1 SGHDT and CDR2 YYEEEE. The CDR3 sequence: CASSLVTGVHTEAFF. As DNA, the CDR3 is TGTGCCAGCAGCTTGGTTACGGGTGTACACACTGAAGCTTTCTTT.